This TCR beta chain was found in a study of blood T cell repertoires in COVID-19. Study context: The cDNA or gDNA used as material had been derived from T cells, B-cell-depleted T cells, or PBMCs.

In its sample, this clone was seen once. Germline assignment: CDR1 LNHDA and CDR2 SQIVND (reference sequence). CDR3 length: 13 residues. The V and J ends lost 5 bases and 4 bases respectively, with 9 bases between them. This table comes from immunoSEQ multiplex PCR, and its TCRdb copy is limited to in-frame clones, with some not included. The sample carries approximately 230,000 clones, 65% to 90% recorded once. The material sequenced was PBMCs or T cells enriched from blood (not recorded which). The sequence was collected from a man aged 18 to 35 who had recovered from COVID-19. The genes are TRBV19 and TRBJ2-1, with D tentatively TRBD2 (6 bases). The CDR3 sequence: CASSPRGYNEQFF. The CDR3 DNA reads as TGTGCCAGTAGTCCCCGGGGGTACAATGAGCAGTTCTTC.